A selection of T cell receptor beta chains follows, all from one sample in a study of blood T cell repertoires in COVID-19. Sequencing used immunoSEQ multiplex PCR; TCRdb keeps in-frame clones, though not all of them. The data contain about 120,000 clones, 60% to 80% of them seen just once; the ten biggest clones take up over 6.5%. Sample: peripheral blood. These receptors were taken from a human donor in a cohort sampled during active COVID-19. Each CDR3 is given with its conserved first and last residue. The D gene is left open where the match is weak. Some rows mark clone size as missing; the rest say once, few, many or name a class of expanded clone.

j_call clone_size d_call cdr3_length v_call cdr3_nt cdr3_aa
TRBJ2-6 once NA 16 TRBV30 TGTGCCTGGAGGATGCGGGGAACCTCTGGGGCCAACGTCCTGACTTTC CAWRMRGTSGANVLTF
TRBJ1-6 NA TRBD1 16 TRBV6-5 TGTGCCAGCAGTTGGGACAGGGGGCGAGCCAATTCACCCCTCCACTTT CASSWDRGRANSPLHF
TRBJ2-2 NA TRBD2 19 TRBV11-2 TGTGCCAGCAGCTTAGTTGCCGCGGGGGGCCCACGGGGCACCGGGGAGCTGTTTTTT CASSLVAAGGPRGTGELFF
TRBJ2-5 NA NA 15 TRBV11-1 TGTGCCAGCAGGGATGGGCCCTCCCCGTCGGAGACCCAGTACTTC CASRDGPSPSETQYF
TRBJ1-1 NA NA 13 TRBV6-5 TGTGCCAGCAGTTCTACGGGGTACACTGAAGCTTTCTTT CASSSTGYTEAFF
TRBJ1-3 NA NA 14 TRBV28 TGTGCCAGCAGTGACCCGGGACACGGAAACACCATATATTTT CASSDPGHGNTIYF
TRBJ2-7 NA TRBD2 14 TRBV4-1 TGCGCCAGCGGCGAGCGGGAGGGCCCCCACGAGCAGTACTTC CASGEREGPHEQYF
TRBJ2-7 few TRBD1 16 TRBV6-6 TGTGCCAGCAGTTACTCGAGGGACAGGGAGGCTGACGAGCAGTACTTC CASSYSRDREADEQYF
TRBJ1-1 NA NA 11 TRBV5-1 TGCGCCAGCAGCCTTAATAGAGGGGCTTTCTTT CASSLNRGAFF
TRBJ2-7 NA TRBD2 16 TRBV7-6 TGTGCCAGCAGCTTAGCGAATCCGACTAGCGGTTACGAGCAGTACTTC CASSLANPTSGYEQYF
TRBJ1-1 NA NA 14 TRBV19 TGTGCCACGGCCCAGGGTTTTCGAAACACTGAAGCTTTCTTT CATAQGFRNTEAFF
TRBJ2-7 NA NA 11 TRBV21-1 TGTGCCAGCAGCAAAGAAAGAGTTCAGTACTTC CASSKERVQYF
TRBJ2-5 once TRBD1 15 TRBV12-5 TGTGCTAGTGGTTTGGTAGCAGGGGGACAAGAGACCCAGTACTTC CASGLVAGGQETQYF
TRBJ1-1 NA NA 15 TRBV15 TGTGCCACCAGCAGAGATTGGGGGCAGGCCACTGAAGCTTTCTTT CATSRDWGQATEAFF
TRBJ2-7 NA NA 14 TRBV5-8 TGTGCCAGCAGCATGACAGCTGGTGGCGACGAGCAGTACTTC CASSMTAGGDEQYF
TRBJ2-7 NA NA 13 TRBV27 TGTGCCAGCAGTTTATCGGAGGGCTACGAGCAGTACTTC CASSLSEGYEQYF
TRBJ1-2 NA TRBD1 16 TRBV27 TGTGCCAGCAGGATGGGGTCGGGGACAGGGGTTTCTGGCTACACCTTC CASRMGSGTGVSGYTF
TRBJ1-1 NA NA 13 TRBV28 TGTGCCAGCTGGACAGTCTTGAACACTGAAGCTTTCTTT CASWTVLNTEAFF
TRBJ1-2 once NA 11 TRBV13 TGTGCCAGCAGCCTTCCCGGGGGCTACACCTTC CASSLPGGYTF
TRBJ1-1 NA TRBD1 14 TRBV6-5 TGTGCCGGAGGGACAGGGACCATGAACACTGAAGCTTTCTTT CAGGTGTMNTEAFF
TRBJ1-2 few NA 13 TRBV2 TGTGCCAGCCCCCGGGGGGGTAGGGATGGCTACACCTTC CASPRGGRDGYTF
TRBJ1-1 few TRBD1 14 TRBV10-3 TGTGCCATCAGCTTGGGACAGGGAATAGCTGAAGCTTTCTTT CAISLGQGIAEAFF
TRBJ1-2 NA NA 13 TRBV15 TGTGCCACCAGCAGGGCGGCAGGGGATGGCTACACCTTC CATSRAAGDGYTF
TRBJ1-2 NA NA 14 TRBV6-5 TGTGCCAGCAGCTTGGAGGGCAGGGACTATGGCTACACCTTC CASSLEGRDYGYTF
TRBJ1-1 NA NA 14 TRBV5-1 TGCGCCAGCAGCTTGCGGGGGGCGAGCACTGAAGCTTTCTTT CASSLRGASTEAFF
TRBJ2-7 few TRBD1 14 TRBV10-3 TGTGCCATCAGGCAGGGGGCGCGCTCCTACGAGCAGTACTTC CAIRQGARSYEQYF
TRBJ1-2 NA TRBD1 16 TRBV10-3 TGTGCCATCAGTGAGCCTTCACGGGACAGGGGGGATGGCTACACCTTC CAISEPSRDRGDGYTF
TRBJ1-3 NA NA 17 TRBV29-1 TGCAGCCCTGCGGGGCGAAAAAAGCCCCCGGATGGAAACACCATATATTTT CSPAGRKKPPDGNTIYF
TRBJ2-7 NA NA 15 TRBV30 TGTGCCTGGAGTGTAAGGGCTAGCCGATCCTACGAGCAGTACTTC CAWSVRASRSYEQYF
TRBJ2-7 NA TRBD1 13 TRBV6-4 TGTGCCAGCGCCGGGACAGAGTCCTACGAGCAGTACTTC CASAGTESYEQYF
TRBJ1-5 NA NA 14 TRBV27 TGTGCCAGCAGTTCAAGGGGTACAAATCAGCCCCAGCATTTT CASSSRGTNQPQHF
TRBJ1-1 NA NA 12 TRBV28 TGTGCCAGCAGTTTAAGGTGGGGGCAAGCTTTCTTT CASSLRWGQAFF
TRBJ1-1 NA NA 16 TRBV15 TGTGCCACCAGCAGAGAGGGGACACAGACGGACACTGAAGCTTTCTTT CATSREGTQTDTEAFF
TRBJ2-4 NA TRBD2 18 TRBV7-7 TGTGCTAGCAGCTCCGGACTAGCGGGAGCATTTCGAAAAAACATTCAGTACTTC CASSSGLAGAFRKNIQYF
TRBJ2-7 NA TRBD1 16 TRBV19 TGTGCCAGTAGTGCCTCGGGACAGGGGGCTCCCTACGAGCAGTACTTC CASSASGQGAPYEQYF
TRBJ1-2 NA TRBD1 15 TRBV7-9 TGTGCCAGCAGCAAGGGACAGAACTTTAACTATGGCTACACCTTC CASSKGQNFNYGYTF
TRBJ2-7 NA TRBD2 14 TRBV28 TGTGCCAGCAGCCTAGCGGGAGCCGCCTACGAGCAGTACTTC CASSLAGAAYEQYF
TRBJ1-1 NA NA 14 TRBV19 TGTGCCAGTAGTATCTCGACTGAGAACACTGAAGCTTTCTTT CASSISTENTEAFF
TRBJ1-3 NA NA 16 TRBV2 TGTGCCAGCAGTGAAGCGGCAGACTTTTCTGGAAACACCATATATTTT CASSEAADFSGNTIYF
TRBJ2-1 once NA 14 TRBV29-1 TGCAGCGTTGAAGATCGTAGCTTTCAAGGTGAGCAGTTCTTC CSVEDRSFQGEQFF
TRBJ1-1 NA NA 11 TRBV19 TGTGCCAGTAGTATCGGGGTGGAAGCTTTCTTT CASSIGVEAFF
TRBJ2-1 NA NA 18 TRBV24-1 TGTGCCACCAGTGATTTCCCCGGGGTCCCCTCGTCATACAATGAGCAGTTCTTC CATSDFPGVPSSYNEQFF
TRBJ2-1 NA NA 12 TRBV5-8 TGTGCCAGCAGCCTCATAGCGAATGAGCAGTTCTTC CASSLIANEQFF
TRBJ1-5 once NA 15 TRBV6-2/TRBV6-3 TGTGCCAGCAGCCTCTCCTACGAAGGCAATCAGCCCCAGCATTTT CASSLSYEGNQPQHF
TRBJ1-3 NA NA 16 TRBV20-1 TGCAGTGCTAGTTTGAACAGGGTAAACTCTGGAAACACCATATATTTT CSASLNRVNSGNTIYF
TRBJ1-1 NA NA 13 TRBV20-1 TGCAGTGCTAGTCACAGGGCGAACACTGAAGCTTTCTTT CSASHRANTEAFF
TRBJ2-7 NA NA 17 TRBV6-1 TGTGCCAGCAGTGAAACCCTAATAGACAGGTCTCCCTACGAGCAGTACTTC CASSETLIDRSPYEQYF
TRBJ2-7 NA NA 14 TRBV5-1 TGCGCCAGCAGCTTGGTGGGCAGGGAATACGAGCAGTACTTC CASSLVGREYEQYF
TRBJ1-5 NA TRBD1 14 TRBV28 TGTGCCAGCAGTTTAGACAGGGCCGATCAGCCCCAGCATTTT CASSLDRADQPQHF
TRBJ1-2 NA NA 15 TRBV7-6 TGTGCCAGCAGCCAAATGGCGGGTGGGACATATGGCTACACCTTC CASSQMAGGTYGYTF
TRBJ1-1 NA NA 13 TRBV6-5 TGTGCCAGCAGTTCCGGGAAGAACACTGAAGCTTTCTTT CASSSGKNTEAFF
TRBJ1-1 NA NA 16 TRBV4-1 TGCGCCAGCAGCCAAACCTCGGGGGTCATGAACACTGAAGCTTTCTTT CASSQTSGVMNTEAFF